These 12 T cell receptor beta chains originate from one sample sequenced in a study of T cell responses to AZD1222 COVID-19 vaccine (dated by TCRdb to the early 2020s). The time point label, read with the paper, signifies: baseline before first vaccination. Receptor amplification or capture employed the immunoSEQ multiplex PCR assay. TCRdb stores this immuneACCESS table with in-frame sequences only. Part of the clones is absent; in the studies checked, under half of the shortfall reflects unresolved V genes, and no reason is known for the rest. This sample lists around 150,000 clones; roughly 80% were detected once. Of the sample, over 3.5% is held by the ten largest clones. Sample: peripheral blood, taken on day 0 of AZD1222 vaccination. The receptors were sampled from an adult in good health.

The chain combines TRBV9 with TRBJ1-1; 8 positions agree with TRBD1. V trimming: 3 bases; J trimming: 4 bases; junction bases outside the gene matches: 8. Germline V CDR1 and CDR2: SGDLS, YYNGEE. The length of the CDR3 is 15 residues. This chain's CDR3 is CASSARRGQGTEAFF. CDR3 in DNA: TGTGCCAGCAGCGCGCGCAGGGGGCAAGGCACTGAAGCTTTCTTT.

This chain uses TRBV5-1 with TRBJ2-4; D uncertain. The CDR3 runs to 13 residues. Germline-derived CDR1 and CDR2 are SGHRS and YFSETQ. The V and J ends lost 2 bases and 6 bases respectively, with 9 bases between them. CDR3 coding DNA: TGCGCCAGCAGCTTCCGAGAAGGAAACATTCAGTACTTC. Its translation is CASSFREGNIQYF.

For this clone: Other nucleotide sequences from this sample produce the same CDR3. The V and J genes are TRBV28 and TRBJ1-3, with a weak D call TRBD1 (6 bases). The CDR3 is 14 amino acids. The germline V and J ends were trimmed by 6 bases and 2 bases, with 11 bases remaining between them. The V gene's germline CDR1 is MDHEN and CDR2 SYDVKM. This CDR3 is CASSLQGTGNTIYF. As DNA, the CDR3 is TGTGCCAGCAGCTTACAGGGTACTGGAAACACCATATATTTT.

The chain combines TRBV19 with TRBJ2-7, with D perhaps TRBD2 (5 bases). V was shortened by 5 bases and J by 2 bases, with 16 bases between the two germline ends. There are 15 residues in the CDR3. Per the germline V gene, CDR1 is LNHDA and CDR2 is SQIVND (reference sequence). The CDR3 region has the DNA TGTGCCAGTAGTTCACCCAGCGGTTCCCCCTACGAGCAGTACTTC. This translates into CASSSPSGSPYEQYF.

This sequence joins TRBV7-9 and TRBJ2-3; 12 bases match TRBD1. CDR1 is SEHNR and CDR2 is FQNEAQ in the germline V gene (reference sequence). The CDR3 length is 18 residues. J lost 3 bases, V lost 5 bases, and 12 bases had no gene match. DNA for the CDR3: TGTGCCAGCAGCATGTGGGGACAGGGGGCGAGGGAAACAGATACGCAGTATTTT. It specifies CASSMWGQGARETDTQYF.

This rearrangement joins TRBV2 to TRBJ1-3; unclear D gene. The CDR3 contains 14 residues. The germline V gene encodes CDR1 SNHLY and CDR2 FYNNEI. V lost 2 bases and J lost 0, with 5 bases in between. The chain's CDR3 is CASSEKSSGNTIYF. CDR3 DNA sequence: TGTGCCAGCAGTGAAAAAAGCTCTGGAAACACCATATATTTT.

The rearrangement joins TRBV7-9 to TRBJ1-4; perhaps TRBD1 as D (5 bases). The germline CDR1 and CDR2 sequences are SEHNR and FQNEAQ (reference sequence). CDR3 length: 16 amino acids. Trimming pared 4 bases from V and 5 bases from J, leaving 17 bases between. The CDR3 DNA follows: TGTGCCAGCAGCTCCGGGACGTCACCTGCGAATGAAAAACTGTTTTTT. This sequence encodes CASSSGTSPANEKLFF.

The table lists this clone with a count of one. The chain employs TRBV20-1 and TRBJ1-1; perhaps TRBD1 as D (5 bases). The CDR3 is 14 residues long. Germline assignment: CDR1 DFQATT and CDR2 SNEGSKA (reference sequence). V was pared by 3 bases and J by 1 base, with 12 bases between. CDR3 in DNA: TGCAGTGCTAGTCTGCGGGGGTGGAACACTGAAGCTTTCTTT. This encodes CSASLRGWNTEAFF.

This clone was recorded only once. V gene TRBV5-4 combines with J gene TRBJ2-7; tentative D call: TRBD2 (6 bases). V dropped 0 bases and J dropped 5 bases, with 15 bases sitting between them. Germline V gives CDR1 SGHNT, CDR2 YYREEE (reference sequence). The CDR3 is 15 amino acids. CDR3 region: CASSLVSAGFDEQYF. In nucleotides, the CDR3 is TGTGCCAGCAGCTTGGTTTCTGCGGGGTTCGACGAGCAGTACTTC.

This clone was counted a single time. This rearrangement joins TRBV7-9 to TRBJ2-1, with a weak D call TRBD1 (5 bases). The germline V gene has CDR1 SEHNR and CDR2 FQNEAQ (reference sequence). V lost 1 base and J lost 7, with 11 bases in between. The CDR3 sequence is 14 residues long. The CDR3: CASSLVDSKNEQFF. Here the CDR3 DNA reads TGTGCCAGCAGCTTAGTTGACAGCAAAAATGAGCAGTTCTTC.

As to this clone: At one of its ends the junction is not consistent with the germline gene, which may arise from a read error. This chain links TRBV2 with TRBJ2-3, with D possibly being TRBD2 (6 bases). Per germline, CDR1 SNHLY and CDR2 FYNNEI. CDR3 length: 13 amino acids. The CDR3 sequence is CVSSWRRGDTQYF. The CDR3 coding sequence is TGTGTCAGCAGTTGGAGGAGGGGAGATACGCAGTATTTT.

This chain joins TRBV28 and TRBJ1-2, with D perhaps matching TRBD1 (5 bases). Per the germline V gene, CDR1 is MDHEN and CDR2 is SYDVKM. The CDR3 is made up of 14 amino acids. Trimming removed 5 bases at V and 4 bases at J, with 14 bases between. The CDR3 reads CASSSWGIGYGYTF. In DNA, the CDR3 is TGTGCCAGCAGTAGTTGGGGGATAGGCTATGGCTACACCTTC.